The 3 T cell receptor beta chains given below trace back to one sample, sequenced in a study of cytomegalovirus exposure and HLA in healthy donors. Vbeta (60) and Jbeta (13) primers were used in the PCR. Profiled with immunoSEQ multiplex PCR; TCRdb holds only in-frame clones, not every one. The data show fewer than 150,000 clones, roughly three quarters seen once. Sequenced: PBMCs. Receptors originate from a male donor in good health and CMV-seronegative.

The chain joins TRBV30 to TRBJ2-7; D might be TRBD1 (6 bases). The germline gives CDR1 GTSNPN, CDR2 SVGIG (reference sequence). V was cut by 5 bases and J by 10 bases, with 18 bases left in between. The CDR3 consists of 12 residues. CDR3 DNA: TGTGCCTGGGGCCAACAGGGCCCAGTCCAGTACTTC. It specifies CAWGQQGPVQYF. Variable domain in full (rest from reference TRBV30 and TRBJ2-7): SQTIHQWPATLVQPVGSPLSLECTVEGTSNPNLYWYRQAAGRGLQLLFYSVGIGQISSEVPQNLSASRPQDRQFILSSKKLLLSDSGFYLCAWGQQGPVQYFGPGTRLTVT.

This clone was detected only a few times. The chain couples TRBV9 to TRBJ2-1, with D possibly TRBD2 on 6 matching bases. Germline CDR1 is SGDLS and CDR2 is YYNGEE. Trimming left V 4 bases short and J 0 bases short, with 14 bases between. CDR3 size: 16 residues. The CDR3 DNA is TGTGCCAGCAGCCGTCGGGGGAGTAGCTCCTACAATGAGCAGTTCTTC. The encoded protein is CASSRRGSSSYNEQFF.

This sequence joins TRBV9 and TRBJ2-1; maybe TRBD2 (6 bases). Trimming shortened V by 3 bases and J by 0 bases, and 16 bases separated the two germline ends. CDR1 and CDR2 from the germline V gene are SGDLS and YYNGEE. The CDR3 is made up of 17 amino acids. The CDR3, as DNA: TGTGCCAGCAGCGCGGGTTCGGGGGTCGACTCCTACAATGAGCAGTTCTTC. Protein sequence: CASSAGSGVDSYNEQFF.